These 23 T cell receptor beta chains were all obtained from the same sample, sequenced in a study of T cells in Graves' hyperthyroidism and ophthalmopathy. Template material for amplifying TCR beta CDR3 regions consisted of RNA transcripts. Carried out on the TCR CDR3, a first-round RT-PCR used the HTBI primer set. TCRdb reprocessed the multiplex PCR reads with MiXCR, giving one entry per CDR3 protein. Of some 490,000 distinct CDR3 sequences in the sample, about 16% were seen once. The sequenced sample consisted of blood. Source of these receptors: a woman in her 30s with Graves' ophthalmopathy.

This clonotype was detected ten times or more. The chain uses TRBV7-2 and TRBJ2-7, with D tentatively TRBD2 (7 bases). Germline V gene sequence: CDR1 SGHTA, CDR2 FQGNSA. V was shortened by 3 bases and J by 7 bases, with 22 bases between the two germline ends. The CDR3 consists of 16 residues. CDR3 residues: CASSLGAGKKGGEQYF. DNA for the CDR3: TGTGCCAGCAGCTTGGGAGCGGGAAAGAAAGGGGGGGAGCAGTACTTC.

V is TRBV29-1 and J is TRBJ2-5; 11 bases are a match to TRBD2. The length of the CDR3 is 14 residues. V was pared by 3 bases and J by 5 bases, with 5 bases of the junction left unmatched. Germline V lookup: CDR1 SQVTM, CDR2 ANQGSEA. CDR3 in amino acids: CSVDRLAGRETQYF. In nucleotides, the CDR3 is TGCAGCGTTGACAGACTAGCGGGACGGGAGACCCAGTACTTC.

This clonotype was found many times. The V and J genes are TRBV6-1 and TRBJ2-1, with 10 bases matching TRBD2. The CDR3 is 18 amino acids. CDR1 and CDR2 (germline): MNHNS, SASEGT. Losses at the gene ends were 8 bases for V and 0 bases for J; bases not matched to a gene: 13. As DNA, the CDR3 is TGTGCCAGCTATTCCAGCTTGGGACTAGCGAACTCCTACAATGAGCAGTTCTTC. This sequence encodes CASYSSLGLANSYNEQFF.

The chain is built from TRBV11-3 and TRBJ2-1, with 12 nucleotides matching TRBD2. V gave up 5 bases and J gave up 10 bases; unmatched junction bases: 9. The CDR3 is 15 residues long. Germline V lookup: CDR1 SGHNT, CDR2 YENEEA. DNA of the CDR3: TGTGCCAGCAGCACTCGACTAGCGGGAGTAGAAGAGCAGTTCTTC. Its translation: CASSTRLAGVEEQFF. The entire variable domain, with the rest obtained from reference TRBV11-3 and TRBJ2-1, is as follows: EAGVVQSPRYKIIEKKQPVAFWCNPISGHNTLYWYLQNLGQGPELLIRYENEEAVDDSQLPKDRFSAERLKGVDSTLKIQPAELGDSAVYLCASSTRLAGVEEQFFGPGTRLTVL.

At least ten counts were recorded for this clonotype. This sequence joins TRBV5-1 and TRBJ1-3; D remains unclear. Germline CDR1 reads SGHRS; CDR2 reads YFSETQ. V dropped 2 bases and J dropped 3 bases, with 3 bases sitting between them. This CDR3 spans 12 amino acids. This CDR3 reads CASSLRGNTIYF. The CDR3 nucleotides are TGCGCCAGCAGCTTACGTGGAAACACCATATATTTT.

This clonotype was recorded at least ten times. The chain combines TRBV30 with TRBJ2-7, with D tentatively TRBD1 or TRBD2 (5 bases each). Trimming cost V 2 bases and J 2 bases, with 13 bases left between them. The V gene's germline CDR1 is GTSNPN and CDR2 SVGIG (reference sequence). The CDR3 is 14 residues long. The CDR3 DNA follows: TGTGCCTGGAGTCAAGGGACGAAAACCTACGAGCAGTACTTC. Amino acids: CAWSQGTKTYEQYF.

In its sample, this clonotype was seen many times. The rearrangement links TRBV7-2 to TRBJ2-7; D is possibly TRBD1 (6 bases). V was cut by 7 bases and J by 1 base, with 11 bases left in between. The germline CDR1 and CDR2 sequences are SGHTA and FQGNSA. The CDR3 spans 13 residues. CDR3 in amino acids: CASTWTESYEQYF. CDR3 coding DNA: TGTGCCAGCACATGGACAGAGTCCTACGAGCAGTACTTC. Full variable domain (rest looked up from reference TRBV7-2 and TRBJ2-7): GAGVSQSPSNKVTEKGKDVELRCDPISGHTALYWYRQSLGQGLEFLIYFQGNSAPDKSGLPSDRFSAERTGGSVSTLTIQRTQQEDSAVYLCASTWTESYEQYFGPGTRLTVT.

In this sample, this clonotype turned up a few times. The chain carries TRBV30 and TRBJ1-5; possibly TRBD1 for D (6 bases). The CDR3 loop spans 18 amino acids. V dropped 1 base and J dropped 7 bases, with 26 bases sitting between them. Germline assignment: CDR1 GTSNPN and CDR2 SVGIG (reference sequence). The CDR3 bases are TGTGCCTGGAGTGACACTTCCTTAGGACAGCTTATCGGACAGCCCCAGCATTTT. It codes for CAWSDTSLGQLIGQPQHF. Based on the CDR3 plus reference TRBV30 and TRBJ1-5, the full variable domain is SQTIHQWPATLVQPVGSPLSLECTVEGTSNPNLYWYRQAAGRGLQLLFYSVGIGQISSEVPQNLSASRPQDRQFILSSKKLLLSDSGFYLCAWSDTSLGQLIGQPQHFGDGTRLSIL.

This sequence joins TRBV6-9 and TRBJ2-1, with 11 positions matching TRBD2. The CDR3 length is 14 residues. Germline CDR1 is MNHGY and CDR2 is SVAAGI. V lost 5 bases, J lost 7 bases, and 4 bases stayed unmatched. In DNA, the CDR3 is TGTGCCAGCAGTATAGCGGGAGGGAGGAATGAGCAGTTCTTC. Translation: CASSIAGGRNEQFF.

This rearrangement joins TRBV6-2 or TRBV6-3 to TRBJ2-1, with TRBD2 identical over 11 bases. Losses at the gene ends were 6 bases for V and 15 bases for J; bases not matched to a gene: 13. CDR1 MNHEY and CDR2 SVGEGT come from the germline V gene. The CDR3 has 14 amino acids. CDR3 region: CASRTLAGGRGGFF. The CDR3 DNA is TGTGCCAGCAGAACCCTAGCGGGAGGCAGGGGAGGGTTCTTC.

This clonotype was picked up many times. The chain uses TRBV7-2 and TRBJ1-1; D gene uncertain. The CDR3 consists of 14 residues. Germline-derived CDR1 and CDR2 are SGHTA and FQGNSA. V gave up 0 bases and J gave up 4 bases, with 9 bases separating them. CDR3 in DNA: TGTGCCAGCAGCTTAGCATCTGGTGGCACTGAAGCTTTCTTT. Translating gives CASSLASGGTEAFF.

This clonotype was observed many times. The rearrangement joins TRBV12-3 or TRBV12-4 to TRBJ2-7, with a possible D match to TRBD1 (6 bases). V lost 7 bases and J lost 5, with 15 bases in between. There are 13 residues in the CDR3. The DNA of the CDR3 is TGTGCCAGCACCTTACAGGGAACGGACGAGCAGTACTTC. It encodes CASTLQGTDEQYF.

Many counts were recorded for this clonotype. The genes are TRBV20-1 and TRBJ1-1; no definite D call. Per germline, CDR1 DFQATT and CDR2 SNEGSKA (reference sequence). This CDR3 has 12 residues. V dropped 6 bases and J dropped 1 base, with 9 bases sitting between them. The CDR3 bases are TGCAGTGCCCTCGGCCCGAACACTGAAGCTTTCTTT. This translates into CSALGPNTEAFF.

This clonotype was counted a few times. J is TRBJ2-5 and V is TRBV5-1, with D perhaps TRBD1 (6 bases). CDR1 and CDR2 from the germline V gene are SGHRS and YFSETQ. The CDR3 extends over 15 amino acids. V dropped 1 base and J dropped 5 bases, with 15 bases sitting between them. In DNA form, the CDR3 reads TGCGCCAGCAGCTTGACAGGGCTAACGACCGAGACCCAGTACTTC. It encodes CASSLTGLTTETQYF. Variable domain in full (rest from reference TRBV5-1 and TRBJ2-5): KAGVTQTPRYLIKTRGQQVTLSCSPISGHRSVSWYQQTPGQGLQFLFEYFSETQRNKGNFPGRFSGRQFSNSRSEMNVSTLELGDSALYLCASSLTGLTTETQYFGPGTRLLVL.

Worth noting for this clonotype: This may be a read error: a much more frequent sequence differs by one nucleotide. This chain links TRBV7-9 with TRBJ2-5; D unclear. This CDR3 comprises 14 residues. Germline V gene sequence: CDR1 SEHNR, CDR2 FQNEAQ (reference sequence). The chain's CDR3 is CASSLGHLSETQNF. In DNA, the CDR3 is TGTGCCAGCAGCTTAGGGCACCTGAGTGAGACCCAGAACTTC.

This clonotype was seen repeatedly, ten times or more. The chain links TRBV28 to TRBJ1-1; D is unresolved. The V gene's germline CDR1 is MDHEN and CDR2 SYDVKM. V lost 2 bases, J lost 0 bases, and 7 bases lay in between. The length of the CDR3 is 14 residues. The DNA for the CDR3 is TGTGCCAGCAGTTTAAGTTACGTGAACACTGAAGCTTTCTTT. Protein: CASSLSYVNTEAFF.

V usage is TRBV6-5 and J usage is TRBJ2-5; 10 bases match TRBD1. With 2 bases clipped from V and 5 bases from J, the junction kept 8 bases outside the gene matches. This CDR3 spans 16 amino acids. CDR1 and CDR2 from the germline V gene are MNHEY and SVGAGI. CDR3 loop: CASSYEAGTGDETQYF. The CDR3 DNA reads as TGTGCCAGCAGTTACGAAGCCGGGACAGGGGACGAGACCCAGTACTTC.

This clonotype was counted many times. J is TRBJ2-5 and V is TRBV12-3 or TRBV12-4; 8 positions agree with TRBD2. After removal of 3 bases from V and 6 bases from J, the junction contained 9 bases not matched to a gene. The CDR3 is 15 amino acids. CDR3: CASSFSVLAGQTQYF. The CDR3 nucleotides are TGTGCCAGCAGTTTCTCGGTGTTAGCGGGACAGACCCAGTACTTC.

In its sample, this clonotype was seen a few times. This chain connects TRBV5-4 to TRBJ1-6; the D gene is possibly TRBD1 (6 bases). Trimming stripped 7 bases from V and 7 bases from J, with 21 bases between. CDR1 is SGHNT and CDR2 is YYREEE in the germline V gene (reference sequence). This CDR3 is 16 amino acids long. The CDR3 nucleotides are TGTGCCAGCCGTGATCAGTCCGGGGGGCAGAATTCACCCCTCCACTTT. Protein: CASRDQSGGQNSPLHF.

The table lists this clonotype with many counts. The chain combines TRBV28 with TRBJ2-3, with TRBD2 matching 16 bases. Germline V gene sequence: CDR1 MDHEN, CDR2 SYDVKM. This CDR3 region has 18 residues. V was clipped by 4 bases and J by 4 bases; unmatched bases: 8. In DNA, the CDR3 is TGTGCCAGCAGTTCCTTGGGACTAGCGGGAGGGCCACCAGATACGCAGTATTTT. It translates to CASSSLGLAGGPPDTQYF. Full variable domain (remainder filled in from reference TRBV28 and TRBJ2-3): DVKVTQSSRYLVKRTGEKVFLECVQDMDHENMFWYRQDPGLGLRLIYFSYDVKMKEKGDIPEGYSVSREKKERFSLILESASTNQTSMYLCASSSLGLAGGPPDTQYFGPGTRLTVL.

The chain couples TRBV4-1 to TRBJ2-7; TRBD2 matches at 11 bases. This CDR3 contains 16 residues. The V segment lost 3 bases and the J segment 0 bases; nucleotides outside the gene matches: 4. Germline CDR1 and CDR2: MGHRA and YSYEKL. The CDR3 coding sequence is TGCGCCAGCAGCCAGAGTACTAGCGGGAGCTCCTACGAGCAGTACTTC. This gives the protein CASSQSTSGSSYEQYF.

This clonotype was recorded many times. The V call is TRBV14, the J call TRBJ2-1; a weak D match, TRBD1 (6 bases). The CDR3 length is 15 residues. Per germline, CDR1 SGHDN and CDR2 FVKESK. Trimming removed 2 bases from V and 0 bases from J, with 8 bases in between. CDR3 nucleotides: TGTGCCAGCAGCCAAAGACAGGTCTCCTACAATGAGCAGTTCTTC. It yields the protein CASSQRQVSYNEQFF.

Ten or more counts support this clonotype. V and J are TRBV5-4 and TRBJ2-7; 7 bases fit TRBD1. The junction had 3 bases not matched to a gene; V was cut back by 3 bases and J by 3 bases. CDR3 length equals 13 residues. CDR1 and CDR2 (germline): SGHNT, YYREEE (reference sequence). CDR3 sequence (DNA): TGTGCCAGCAGCTCGGGACAGTTCTACGAGCAGTACTTC. Its protein is CASSSGQFYEQYF.